This TCR beta chain was recorded in a study of brain T cells in children with intractable seizures. Study-wide results and limits: Top 50 brain clonotypes included both public and private clones.

Surgery cases with the highest brain T cell transcript signatures were chosen for sequencing. Patients received at least one anti-epileptic drug before surgery. Looked up from germline, CDR1 is LGHDT and CDR2 is YNNKEL (reference sequence). The CDR3 totals 14 residues. V lost 4 bases to trimming and J lost 3 bases; unmatched junction nucleotides: 4. Some clones are missing from TCRdb's copy, which holds only in-frame ones; the method was immunoSEQ multiplex PCR. The sample records roughly 8,700 clones, less than 80% being singletons. The sample holds a few counts of this clone. What it binds is unknown.

The chain has TRBV3-1 (or the pseudogene TRBV3-2) and TRBJ2-5; 8 bases agree with TRBD2. The clonotype comes from a girl aged 2 to 10 with tuberous sclerosis and intractable seizures. Sequenced here: resected brain tissue, sampled at surgery. In DNA, the CDR3 is TGTGCCAGCAGCCGAGGGACTAGAGAAGAGACCCAGTACTTC. This encodes CASSRGTREETQYF.